The rows below give T cell receptor beta chains drawn from one sample of a study of regulatory T cells in long-lasting Graves disease. Using its own MiXCR run on the multiplex PCR reads, TCRdb lists one record per CDR3 protein. In the table there are roughly 400,000 distinct CDR3 sequences, about 20% of which are singletons. Sequences were derived from peripheral blood mononuclear cells (PBMCs), sampled when the disease was refractory, from a patient treated with antithyroid drugs. These receptors were collected from a female donor with Graves disease. CDR3s include the opening cysteine and the closing phenylalanine or tryptophan. The D gene is left open where the match is weak. Size tells how often a clone was seen (once, few, many) or the class of an expanded clone, and some rows leave it out.

cdr3_aa cdr3_nt j_call clone_size d_call v_call
CSARAAYGYTF TGCAGTGCTAGGGCAGCCTATGGCTACACCTTC TRBJ1-2 many . TRBV20-1
CASTLGGGNTEAFF TGTGCCAGCACCCTGGGCGGGGGGAACACTGAAGCTTTCTTT TRBJ1-1 . . TRBV6-1
CATRDHYGYTF TGTGCCACCAGGGATCACTATGGCTACACCTTC TRBJ1-2 . . TRBV10-3
CSAGPPPSYEQYF TGCAGTGCCGGACCGCCCCCCTCCTACGAGCAGTACTTC TRBJ2-7 . . TRBV20-1
CSAPRAFEAFF TGCAGTGCTCCCAGGGCCTTTGAAGCTTTCTTT TRBJ1-1 many . TRBV20-1
CATRGEGNQPQHF TGTGCCACCAGAGGGGAAGGCAATCAGCCCCAGCATTTT TRBJ1-5 many . TRBV24-1
CASRESGANVLTF TGTGCCAGCAGGGAGTCTGGGGCCAACGTCCTGACTTTC TRBJ2-6 many . TRBV6-2/TRBV6-3
CASSLPSGGRTEAFF TGTGCCAGCAGCCTCCCCTCGGGGGGGCGAACTGAAGCTTTCTTT TRBJ1-1 many . TRBV7-2
CATRTSSYNEQFF TGTGCCACTCGAACGAGCTCCTACAATGAGCAGTTCTTC TRBJ2-1 . . TRBV28
CASSRRWSGELFF TGTGCCAGCAGCCGCAGGTGGTCCGGGGAGCTGTTTTTT TRBJ2-2 . . TRBV14
CASSYTGTGGYTF TGTGCCAGCAGTTACACCGGGACAGGTGGCTACACCTTC TRBJ1-2 . TRBD1 TRBV6-9
CASRAGTALGYTF TGTGCCAGCAGGGCTGGGACAGCCCTTGGCTACACCTTC TRBJ1-2 many TRBD1 TRBV5-4
CASSRDRDATQYF TGTGCCAGCAGCCGCGACAGGGACGCGACCCAGTACTTC TRBJ2-5 few TRBD1 TRBV6-1
CSVWTTYSYEQYF TGCAGCGTGTGGACTACCTACTCCTACGAGCAGTACTTC TRBJ2-7 . . TRBV29-1
CASSPSGNSYEQYF TGTGCCAGCAGCCCTAGCGGAAACTCCTACGAGCAGTACTTC TRBJ2-7 . TRBD2 TRBV18
CASSRLKDTEAFF TGTGCCAGCAGCCGCCTGAAAGACACTGAAGCTTTCTTT TRBJ1-1 many . TRBV12-3/TRBV12-4
CSAPGGGNTEAFF TGCAGTGCCCCAGGGGGGGGGAACACTGAAGCTTTCTTT TRBJ1-1 few TRBD1 TRBV20-1
CASSFGQKNEKLFF TGTGCCAGCAGTTTTGGACAGAAAAATGAAAAACTGTTTTTT TRBJ1-4 many . TRBV28
CASSFSPELYSYEQYF TGTGCCAGCAGTTTTTCACCGGAGCTTTACTCCTACGAGCAGTACTTC TRBJ2-7 many . TRBV28
CASSGTPNGQPQHF TGTGCCAGCTCCGGGACACCCAACGGGCAGCCCCAGCATTTT TRBJ1-5 few . TRBV19
CASSLAPGGAGEKLFF TGCGCCAGCAGCTTGGCCCCAGGGGGCGCCGGGGAAAAACTGTTTTTT TRBJ1-4 few TRBD1 TRBV5-1
CATSDSGFDLSF TGTGCCACCAGTGATTCCGGTTTTGACCTCTCCTTC TRBJ1-2 . . TRBV24-1
CASSQDGGTGQPQHF TGTGCCAGCAGCCAAGATGGGGGCACGGGTCAGCCCCAGCATTTT TRBJ1-5 many . TRBV3-1
CASSQDRLYEQYF TGTGCCAGCAGCCAAGATAGACTCTACGAGCAGTACTTC TRBJ2-7 many . TRBV3-1
CASSTTRQGRYEQYF TGTGCCAGCAGTACAACGCGGCAGGGGAGGTACGAGCAGTACTTC TRBJ2-7 many . TRBV6-1
CASSITGNYGYTF TGTGCCAGTAGTATTACAGGGAACTATGGCTACACCTTC TRBJ1-2 . . TRBV19
CSVDQGWNTEAFF TGCAGCGTTGATCAGGGGTGGAACACTGAAGCTTTCTTT TRBJ1-1 few . TRBV29-1
CASSSLGPGMAGANVLTF TGTGCCAGCAGTTCCCTGGGACCAGGGATGGCTGGGGCCAACGTCCTGACTTTC TRBJ2-6 many . TRBV2
CARDTTVGGPGCGTGELFF TGTGCCAGGGATACAACGGTCGGGGGCCCCGGGTGCGGCACCGGGGAGCTGTTTTTT TRBJ2-2 . . TRBV19
CASTLGSGANVLTF TGTGCCTCAACCCTGGGGTCTGGGGCCAACGTCCTGACTTTC TRBJ2-6 many . TRBV28
CASSETGPYGYTF TGTGCCAGCAGTGAAACAGGCCCATATGGCTACACCTTC TRBJ1-2 many . TRBV2